This record looks at one T cell receptor (beta chain) sequence and its context. What it recognizes is unknown. Other nucleotide sequences in the sample specify the same CDR3. These data belong to a study of T cells in localized non-small cell lung cancer. The germline V gene encodes CDR1 MNHEY and CDR2 SVGAGI. The germline V and J ends were trimmed by 4 bases and 5 bases, with 11 bases remaining between them. The CDR3 covers 13 residues. TCRdb's table, derived via immunoSEQ multiplex PCR, lists solely in-frame clones and lacks some. The sample lists 55,000 to 80,000 clones, 80% to 90% seen once, with approximately 13% in the top ten. Study-level results: The study sequenced only one region of the tumor. As a result, intratumor heterogeneity could not be excluded and remains possible. An association was observed between higher blood T cell density and longer overall survival. A median approximately 57 of the top 100 tumor clones appeared in adjacent lung.

The TCR sequence derives from an older female donor with stage I lung adenocarcinoma. The V and J genes are TRBV6-5 and TRBJ1-1; no definite D call. Sequencing was performed on peripheral blood, taken before any cancer treatment. Written as DNA, the CDR3 is TGTGCCAGCAGTTGGTCAAGGAATACTGAAGCTTTCTTT. This encodes CASSWSRNTEAFF.